Sequencing of this TCR beta chain was carried out in a study of T cells in Graves' hyperthyroidism and ophthalmopathy. RNA transcripts were the template for amplifying TCR beta CDR3 regions. First-round RT-PCR of the TCR CDR3 relied on the HTBI primer set. Each CDR3 protein is one row after TCRdb ran MiXCR on the multiplex PCR reads. The repertoire consists of around 610,000 distinct CDR3 sequences, with roughly 14% occurring once and the leading ten covering about 4%. CDR1 SNHLY and CDR2 FYNNEI come from the germline V gene. The V end lost 6 bases, the J end lost 7 bases, and 10 bases lay between the germline ends. The length of the CDR3 is 13 residues. The study based diagnoses on clinical symptoms, serum thyroxine and TRAb, thyroid ultrasound and orbital computed tomography. Each 10 ml fresh peripheral blood draw supplied the PBMCs. On this clonotype itself: Its specificity is not known.

Overall study findings and caveats: Ophthalmopathy, as predicted by the model, came a median around 7 months after the prediction. Through a model of 13 V-J features, ophthalmopathy was separated from stable hyperthyroidism.

The sequence was collected from a middle-aged woman with Graves' ophthalmopathy. The chain is built from TRBV2 and TRBJ1-6, with D tentatively TRBD1 (5 bases). Specimen: blood. This CDR3 reads CASSRVRNSPLHF. Here the CDR3 DNA reads TGTGCCAGCAGCAGGGTTCGCAATTCACCCCTCCACTTT.